The 27 T cell receptor beta chains presented below share a single source sample, sequenced in a study of blood T cell repertoires in COVID-19. Sequencing used immunoSEQ multiplex PCR; TCRdb keeps in-frame clones, though not all of them. The sample includes about 370,000 clones, around 87% of them seen just once. The sample comprised PBMCs or T cells enriched from blood (not recorded which). These TCRs come from a man aged 18 to 30 who had recovered from COVID-19.

The chain employs TRBV12-3 or TRBV12-4 and TRBJ2-7; tentatively, D is TRBD1 (5 bases). The V end was cut by 3 bases, the J end by 2 bases, with 8 bases between. This CDR3 spans 13 amino acids. The CDR3 DNA follows: TGTGCCAGCAGTTTGGTACAGGCCTACGAGCAGTACTTC. Translating gives CASSLVQAYEQYF.

This chain uses TRBV28 with TRBJ1-2; TRBD1 aligns across 7 bases. CDR1 and CDR2 from the germline V gene are MDHEN and SYDVKM. The J segment lost 3 bases and the V segment lost 0 bases, leaving 13 bases of the junction unmatched. This CDR3 region has 18 residues. The CDR3 loop reads CASSLWQQGMKRDYGYTF. As DNA, the CDR3 is TGTGCCAGCAGTTTATGGCAACAGGGGATGAAGAGGGACTATGGCTACACCTTC.

In this sample, this clone turned up once. J is TRBJ1-1 and V is TRBV2; a weak D match, TRBD1 (5 bases). Trimming stripped 2 bases from V and 3 bases from J, with 13 bases between. Per the germline V gene, CDR1 is SNHLY and CDR2 is FYNNEI. This CDR3 has 15 amino acids. The CDR3 protein is CASSERGGAHTEAFF. CDR3 bases: TGTGCCAGCAGTGAAAGGGGTGGGGCCCACACTGAAGCTTTCTTT.

The chain carries TRBV7-2 and TRBJ2-7, with D possibly being TRBD1 (5 bases). Per germline, CDR1 SGHTA and CDR2 FQGNSA. V lost 1 base and J lost 3, with 13 bases in between. This CDR3 is 15 amino acids long. This CDR3 reads CASSLGTQGGYEQYF. CDR3 coding DNA: TGTGCCAGCAGCTTAGGGACCCAGGGCGGCTACGAGCAGTACTTC.

The gene calls are TRBV28 and TRBJ1-1; D might be TRBD1 (5 bases). The CDR3 is 14 residues long. With 3 bases removed from V and 8 bases from J, the gap between germline ends came to 16 bases. Germline CDR1 is MDHEN and CDR2 is SYDVKM. CDR3 bases: TGTGCCAGCAGTTTTCCAGGGATCGCGGGGGAAGCTTTCTTT. Its protein is CASSFPGIAGEAFF.

This chain uses TRBV7-2 with TRBJ2-1; 8 nucleotides agree with TRBD1. Germline CDR1 and CDR2: SGHTA and FQGNSA. This CDR3 has 14 residues. V was pared by 4 bases and J by 6 bases, with 5 bases of the junction left unmatched. The CDR3 nucleotides read TGTGCCAGCAGCTCGGGACAGGTTCTCAATGAGCAGTTCTTC. Residues: CASSSGQVLNEQFF.

The genes are TRBV2 and TRBJ2-2, with TRBD2 as a possible D gene (6 bases). The germline CDR1 and CDR2 sequences are SNHLY and FYNNEI. V was clipped by 2 bases and J by 2 bases, with 9 bases between them. The CDR3 consists of 15 residues. In DNA, the CDR3 is TGTGCCAGCAGTGAAACGGGAGTTAACACCGGGGAGCTGTTTTTT. Translation: CASSETGVNTGELFF.

The chain recombines TRBV12-1 with TRBJ2-6; TRBD2 is the table's D call and was not checked against the DNA. TRBV12-1 is given as a pseudogene. The CDR3 has 18 amino acids. The CDR3 here is CASSPILAGRSGANVLTF. The CDR3 DNA reads TGTGCCAGCAGCCCGATACTAGCGGGTCGCTCTGGGGCCAACGTCCTGACTTTC.

The gene calls are TRBV5-6 and TRBJ2-1; D gene uncertain. V was shortened by 7 bases and J by 0 bases, with 2 bases between the two germline ends. This CDR3 is built from 11 residues. Germline V CDR1 and CDR2: SGHDT, YYEEEE. In DNA, the CDR3 is TGTGCCAGCCTCTCCTACAATGAGCAGTTCTTC. It is translated as CASLSYNEQFF.

This clone was seen a single time. The chain links TRBV19 to TRBJ2-7; D might be TRBD1 (6 bases). The germline V gene has CDR1 LNHDA and CDR2 SQIVND (reference sequence). There are 13 residues in the CDR3. V was clipped by 6 bases and J by 1 base, with 10 bases between them. The CDR3: CASSEQGSYEQYF. In nucleotides, the CDR3 is TGTGCCAGTAGCGAACAGGGATCCTACGAGCAGTACTTC.

The chain has TRBV27 and TRBJ1-1; no clear D gene. With 2 bases removed from V and 4 bases from J, the gap between germline ends came to 11 bases. CDR3 length: 14 residues. Looked up from germline, CDR1 is MNHEY and CDR2 is SMNVEV (reference sequence). As DNA, the CDR3 is TGTGCCAGCAGTTTAAATCGGCAGGCCACTGAAGCTTTCTTT. This translates into CASSLNRQATEAFF.

The chain joins TRBV5-1 to TRBJ1-3; the D gene is possibly TRBD1 (6 bases). CDR3 size: 16 residues. The germline CDR1 and CDR2 sequences are SGHRS and YFSETQ. Trimming removed 0 bases from V and 0 bases from J, with 10 bases in between. The CDR3 sequence: CASSLAQGSSGNTIYF. DNA of the CDR3: TGCGCCAGCAGCTTGGCCCAGGGGAGCTCTGGAAACACCATATATTTT.

J is TRBJ2-5 and V is TRBV7-2; 7 nucleotides match TRBD2. Per germline, CDR1 SGHTA and CDR2 FQGNSA. Losses at the gene ends were 1 base for V and 7 bases for J; bases not matched to a gene: 15. There are 17 residues in the CDR3. CDR3 protein: CASSLGGGEGRRVTQYF. The CDR3 nucleotides are TGTGCCAGCAGCTTAGGGGGGGGAGAGGGGCGTAGGGTGACCCAGTACTTC.

V usage is TRBV6-5 and J usage is TRBJ2-1; weak D call: TRBD1 (6 bases). Germline V gene sequence: CDR1 MNHEY, CDR2 SVGAGI. With 2 bases removed from V and 9 bases from J, the gap between germline ends came to 8 bases. The CDR3 sequence is 12 residues long. CDR3 region: CASSYGQSEQFF. Written as DNA, the CDR3 is TGTGCCAGCAGTTACGGACAGTCTGAGCAGTTCTTC.

This clone has more than one count but fewer than ten. The rearrangement uses TRBV3-1 (or the pseudogene TRBV3-2) and TRBJ2-5, with 15 bases lining up with TRBD2. V lost 6 bases, J lost 2 bases, and 10 bases stayed unmatched. Germline V gene data show CDR1 as LGHDT and CDR2 as YNNKEL (reference sequence). This CDR3 has 18 amino acids. CDR3: CASSSVGLAGGLQETQYF. The CDR3 nucleotides read TGTGCCAGCAGTTCCGTGGGACTAGCGGGAGGCCTTCAAGAGACCCAGTACTTC.

The V call is TRBV10-2, the J call TRBJ2-2; 10 nucleotides agree with TRBD2. From germline, CDR1 is WSHSY and CDR2 SAAADI. CDR3 size: 14 residues. Unmatched junction bases numbered 5, after V lost 4 bases and J lost 9 bases. CDR3 protein: CASSGLAGDRELFF. The CDR3 DNA reads as TGCGCCAGCAGTGGGCTAGCGGGGGACCGGGAGCTGTTTTTT.

The gene calls are TRBV27 and TRBJ2-7, with D uncertain. Trimming pared 3 bases from V and 2 bases from J, leaving 11 bases between. The V gene's germline CDR1 is MNHEY and CDR2 SMNVEV (reference sequence). The CDR3 sequence is 14 residues long. The CDR3 DNA reads TGTGCCAGCAGTTTTTCCAGTCCTGCCTACGAGCAGTACTTC. Its protein product is CASSFSSPAYEQYF.

The rearrangement links TRBV19 to TRBJ2-1; D gene ambiguous. The CDR3 extends over 16 amino acids. V was clipped by 0 bases and J by 4 bases, with 13 bases between them. Germline V CDR1 and CDR2: LNHDA, SQIVND (reference sequence). The CDR3 DNA reads as TGTGCCAGTAGTATAGATACCCAGATGCCGTACAATGAGCAGTTCTTC. Its translation: CASSIDTQMPYNEQFF.

This chain links TRBV5-6 with TRBJ1-6; D unclear. CDR3 size: 18 residues. The V end was cut by 3 bases, the J end by 0 bases, with 16 bases between. Germline assignment: CDR1 SGHDT and CDR2 YYEEEE. CDR3 nucleotides: TGTGCCAGCAGCTCCCGTGGGCTCCAAAGCTCCTATAATTCACCCCTCCACTTT. Residues: CASSSRGLQSSYNSPLHF.

This clone has only one observation. This chain links TRBV6-1 with TRBJ2-5, with D perhaps TRBD2 (5 bases). Germline loops: CDR1 MNHNS, CDR2 SASEGT. V was trimmed by 2 bases and J by 13 bases, leaving 11 bases between them. CDR3 length: 11 amino acids. In nucleotides, the CDR3 is TGTGCCAGCAGTGAACGGGGAGAACCGTACTTC. Protein product: CASSERGEPYF.

The V call is TRBV27, the J call TRBJ2-2; TRBD2 aligns across 14 bases. This CDR3 is 15 amino acids long. Germline assignment: CDR1 MNHEY and CDR2 SMNVEV (reference sequence). V trimming: 7 bases; J trimming: 6 bases; junction bases outside the gene matches: 4. The CDR3 DNA follows: TGTGCCAGCAAACCGGGACTAGCGGGAGCCGGGGAGCTGTTTTTT. Its translation is CASKPGLAGAGELFF.

This sequence joins TRBV30 and TRBJ2-1; no clear D. Germline-derived CDR1 and CDR2 are GTSNPN and SVGIG (reference sequence). The CDR3 has 12 residues. V shed 3 bases and J shed 13 bases, with 16 bases lying between them. CDR3 region: CAWSLRPPHQFF. The DNA of the CDR3 is TGTGCCTGGAGCCTCAGGCCCCCCCACCAGTTCTTC.

Only one count was recorded for this clone. V and J are TRBV28 and TRBJ2-5; D is possibly TRBD2 (5 bases). With 2 bases removed from V and 3 bases from J, the gap between germline ends came to 10 bases. This CDR3 region has 14 residues. Looked up from germline, CDR1 is MDHEN and CDR2 is SYDVKM. The CDR3 DNA is TGTGCCAGCAGTTTAATCGACTATAAAGAGACCCAGTACTTC. It translates to CASSLIDYKETQYF. The whole variable domain, remainder taken from reference TRBV28 and TRBJ2-5, is DVKVTQSSRYLVKRTGEKVFLECVQDMDHENMFWYRQDPGLGLRLIYFSYDVKMKEKGDIPEGYSVSREKKERFSLILESASTNQTSMYLCASSLIDYKETQYFGPGTRLLVL.

This CDR3 reads CASSFGQGTEAFF. The CDR3 nucleotides read TGCGCCAGCAGCTTCGGACAAGGGACTGAAGCTTTCTTT. J is TRBJ1-1 and V is TRBV5-1; D is possibly TRBD1 (5 bases). This CDR3 contains 13 residues. Germline loops: CDR1 SGHRS, CDR2 YFSETQ. V gave up 2 bases and J gave up 5 bases, with 10 bases separating them. Filled out from reference TRBV5-1 and TRBJ1-1, the complete variable domain reads KAGVTQTPRYLIKTRGQQVTLSCSPISGHRSVSWYQQTPGQGLQFLFEYFSETQRNKGNFPGRFSGRQFSNSRSEMNVSTLELGDSALYLCASSFGQGTEAFFGQGTRLTVV.

The J gene is TRBJ1-4, the V gene TRBV5-5, with D perhaps matching TRBD1 (5 bases). The CDR3 loop spans 14 amino acids. Germline CDR1 is SGHKS and CDR2 is YYEKEE (reference sequence). V lost 4 bases and J lost 7, with 14 bases in between. CDR3 sequence reads: CASSPSLGGEKLFF. As DNA, the CDR3 is TGTGCCAGCAGCCCATCCCTGGGGGGTGAAAAACTGTTTTTT.

This clone was seen a handful of times. V and J are TRBV6-5 and TRBJ2-7, with D possibly TRBD1 on 6 matching bases. Germline CDR1 is MNHEY and CDR2 is SVGAGI. V was shortened by 7 bases and J by 3 bases, with 13 bases between the two germline ends. The CDR3 covers 13 residues. The CDR3: CASKGHDIYEQYF. Here the CDR3 DNA reads TGTGCCAGCAAGGGACACGACATCTACGAGCAGTACTTC.

This rearrangement joins TRBV15 to TRBJ1-5, with 7 bases fitting TRBD1. The V gene's germline CDR1 is LNHNV and CDR2 YYDKDF (reference sequence). The V segment lost 1 base and the J segment 4 bases; nucleotides outside the gene matches: 7. The CDR3 sequence is 16 residues long. The CDR3 spells CATSRGGGEGNQPQHF. The CDR3 region has the DNA TGTGCCACCAGCAGAGGAGGGGGCGAGGGAAATCAGCCCCAGCATTTT.